The clone carrying this TCR beta chain has at least ten counts. Described time point: sample taken at primary tumor resection. Unsorted tumor, nontumor lung tissue or cryopreserved PBMC supplied the whole RNA. This sample is drawn from a study of spatial heterogeneity in lung cancer. Each TCR cDNA molecule carried a unique molecular identifier. TCRdb re-called the 5' RACE reads through MiXCR, storing one row per CDR3 protein. The data show about 10,000 distinct CDR3 sequences, approximately 3.8% seen once. CDR3 size: 15 residues. CDR1 and CDR2 (germline): SGHAT, FQNNGV. The V end lost 1 base, the J end lost 4 bases, and 13 bases lay between the germline ends.

The rearrangement joins TRBV11-2 to TRBJ1-2; D is uncertain. The receptor comes from a male donor with early-stage non-small cell lung cancer. Sequences were derived from normal lung tissue next to the tumor, sampled at surgery. This CDR3 reads CASSLGVGLGYGYTF. In DNA form, the CDR3 reads TGTGCCAGCAGCTTAGGAGTTGGGCTAGGCTATGGCTACACCTTC.